This T cell receptor beta chain was identified during a study of blood T cell repertoires in COVID-19. Study-level information: Sources were T cells, B-cell-depleted T cells, or PBMCs; the material itself was cDNA or gDNA.

Generated by immunoSEQ multiplex PCR, the TCRdb table keeps only in-frame clones and is missing some. The sample holds a few hundred thousand clones, around 92% seen once. This CDR3 spans 18 amino acids. J lost 0 bases, V lost 5 bases, and 13 bases had no gene match. CDR1 is SGHTA and CDR2 is FQGNSA in the germline V gene. This chain joins TRBV7-2 and TRBJ1-3; TRBD1 matches at 7 bases. Material for sequencing was peripheral blood. This clonotype was obtained from a woman aged 25 to 39 with COVID-19, enrolled during active disease. In DNA, the CDR3 is TGTGCCAGCAGCCCAACATATACAGGGGATCCCTCTGGAAACACCATATATTTT. It encodes CASSPTYTGDPSGNTIYF. Drawing the rest from reference TRBV7-2 and TRBJ1-3, the complete variable domain is GAGVSQSPSNKVTEKGKDVELRCDPISGHTALYWYRQSLGQGLEFLIYFQGNSAPDKSGLPSDRFSAERTGGSVSTLTIQRTQQEDSAVYLCASSPTYTGDPSGNTIYFGEGSWLTVV.